What follows are 8 T cell receptor beta chains derived from one specimen sequenced in a study of cytomegalovirus exposure and HLA in healthy donors. 60 Vbeta and 13 Jbeta primers were used in PCR. Clones were read by immunoSEQ multiplex PCR, and TCRdb kept only the in-frame ones, dropping some. The data hold about 200,000 clones, with over 75% observed a single time. The sequenced sample was PBMCs. The source is a woman in her 30s in good health and CMV-seronegative.

V and J are TRBV30 and TRBJ2-1; 10 nucleotides agree with TRBD2. CDR3 length: 12 amino acids. The V gene end was trimmed by 2 bases and the J gene end by 8 bases; junction bases not matched to a gene: 0. Germline CDR1 reads GTSNPN; CDR2 reads SVGIG (reference sequence). The CDR3 region has the DNA TGTGCCTGGAGTCTAGCGGGAGATGAGCAGTTCTTC. Translation gives CAWSLAGDEQFF.

The V gene is TRBV10-3, the J gene TRBJ2-6, with D unresolved. V was clipped by 4 bases and J by 4 bases, with 8 bases between them. The CDR3 spans 14 residues. From germline, CDR1 is ENHRY and CDR2 SYGVKD. This chain's CDR3 is CAISAGSGANVLTF. CDR3 DNA sequence: TGTGCCATCAGTGCGGGTTCGGGGGCCAACGTCCTGACTTTC.

This chain uses TRBV5-4 with TRBJ1-1; no clear D gene. CDR1 and CDR2 (germline): SGHNT, YYREEE (reference sequence). This CDR3 region has 14 residues. V was shortened by 4 bases and J by 4 bases, with 14 bases between the two germline ends. CDR3 nucleotides: TGTGCCAGCAGCCGCCGTCAGGATGGCACTGAAGCTTTCTTT. Encoded protein: CASSRRQDGTEAFF.

J is TRBJ2-7 and V is TRBV4-2; TRBD1 matches at 7 bases. The germline gives CDR1 LGHNA, CDR2 YNFKEQ. J gave up 8 bases and V 3 bases, and 7 bases lay outside the gene matches. This CDR3 region has 13 residues. The CDR3 region has the DNA TGTGCCAGCAGCCAGTTGGGACAGCTTAAGCAGTACTTC. Translated: CASSQLGQLKQYF.

The chain has TRBV10-3 and TRBJ2-1; D is possibly TRBD2 (5 bases). The CDR3 spans 15 residues. In germline, CDR1 is ENHRY, CDR2 SYGVKD. V gave up 5 bases and J gave up 0 bases, with 11 bases separating them. The CDR3 here is CAISRELSSYNEQFF. In DNA form, the CDR3 reads TGTGCCATCAGTAGGGAGTTGAGCTCCTACAATGAGCAGTTCTTC.

The J gene is TRBJ2-1, the V gene TRBV18; 9 bases line up with TRBD2. Per the germline V gene, CDR1 is KGHSH and CDR2 is LQKENI. Germline trimming cut 0 bases from V and 4 bases from J; bases unmatched to any gene: 1. The CDR3 has 15 residues. The CDR3 DNA reads as TGTGCCAGCTCACCACCCGCGGGAGGGTACAATGAGCAGTTCTTC. Residues: CASSPPAGGYNEQFF.

CDR3 sequence: CASSQDLRNTEAFF. DNA of the CDR3: TGTGCCAGCAGCCAAGATCTAAGGAACACTGAAGCTTTCTTT. The rearrangement joins TRBV4-2 to TRBJ1-1; D call uncertain. Germline lookup yields CDR1 LGHNA and CDR2 YNFKEQ. The CDR3 spans 14 residues. V gave up 0 bases and J gave up 1 base, with 6 bases separating them.

As DNA, the CDR3 is TGTGCCAGCAGCTCCCAGGGGAATGAGCAGTTCTTC. As protein: CASSSQGNEQFF. The J gene is TRBJ2-1, the V gene TRBV7-3, with D perhaps matching TRBD1 (6 bases). There are 12 residues in the CDR3. Germline CDR1 SGHTA, CDR2 FQGTGA. The V end lost 4 bases, the J end lost 7 bases, and 8 bases lay between the germline ends.